By sample share, the clone carrying this TCR beta chain is medium-sized. The CDR3 has 15 residues. The V segment lost 4 bases and the J segment 11 bases; nucleotides outside the gene matches: 10. The germline CDR1 and CDR2 sequences are LNHDA and SQIVND (reference sequence). Method: immunoSEQ multiplex PCR; TCRdb's copy keeps in-frame clones and lacks some. The sample includes 10,000 to 11,000 clones, roughly three fifths of them seen just once. The sample comes from a study of sequential checkpoint blockade in melanoma. Regarding treatment: randomized to nivolumab then ipilimumab (arm A) or the reverse (arm B).

The chain employs TRBV19 and TRBJ1-4; 10 nucleotides line up with TRBD1. This TCR came from a human donor with melanoma. The specimen comprised CD8+ T cells sorted from blood (inferred from file names), sampled from a patient given nivolumab and ipilimumab in sequence. The DNA for the CDR3 is TGTGCCAGTAGTAAGACAGGGGGCGAGGTTTGGAAACTGTTTTTT. Its translation: CASSKTGGEVWKLFF.